This T cell receptor (beta chain) stems from a study of identical twins. In TCRdb, the 5' RACE reads were re-called with MiXCR into one record per CDR3 protein. In the table there are fewer than 800,000 distinct CDR3 sequences, roughly 7.2% of which are singletons. This CDR3 comprises 15 residues. The V segment lost 5 bases and the J segment 4 bases; nucleotides outside the gene matches: 5. Germline CDR1 is SGHVS and CDR2 is FQNEAQ. These data were likewise used in another study, on yellow fever vaccine responses in identical twins.

The rearrangement uses TRBV7-8 and TRBJ1-6, with 7 nucleotides matching TRBD1. The sequence was obtained from a woman between 18 and 29 years old in good health. The specimen sequenced was PBMCs. The CDR3 DNA is TGTGCCAGCAGCGGGAGGACAGGTTATAATTCACCCCTCCACTTT. Translated: CASSGRTGYNSPLHF.